This T cell receptor (beta chain) was documented in a study of blood T cell repertoires in COVID-19. This CDR3 is 13 amino acids long. CDR1 LGHDT and CDR2 YNNKEL come from the germline V gene (reference sequence). J lost 5 bases, V lost 8 bases, and 3 bases had no gene match. The data were produced by immunoSEQ multiplex PCR, yet TCRdb's version contains in-frame clones alone and is incomplete. The table includes just over 350,000 clones, approximately 86% detected once. This receptor was identified in a woman in her fifties or sixties with COVID-19, enrolled during active disease. Source material: peripheral blood. This chain links TRBV3-1 (or the pseudogene TRBV3-2) with TRBJ2-1; TRBD2 aligns across 10 bases. CDR3 loop: CASRTSGNNEQFF. Here the CDR3 DNA reads TGTGCCAGCCGGACTAGCGGAAACAATGAGCAGTTCTTC.